Sequencing of this T cell receptor (beta chain) was carried out in a study of cytomegalovirus exposure and HLA in healthy donors. Study-level findings and limits: One variant, a missense change in DCLRE1C, was linked in a later analysis to TCR beta V- and J-gene trimming.

Of note for this clone: Its target is unknown.

The CDR3 spans 13 residues. Between the trimmed V and J ends, which lost 5 bases and 10 bases, there was a span of 14 bases. Germline V gene lookup returns CDR1 MNHEY and CDR2 SVGAGI. The PCR used 60 Vbeta and 13 Jbeta primers. Libraries were prepared by immunoSEQ multiplex PCR; TCRdb keeps only in-frame clonotypes and omits some of them. The profile shows 90,000 or so clones, roughly 78% of them singletons. The sample consisted of PBMCs. This chain connects TRBV6-5 to TRBJ2-2, with a possible D match to TRBD1 (5 bases). The receptor was derived from a male donor in good health and CMV-seropositive. CDR3 sequence: CASSQGSGVELFF. As DNA, the CDR3 is TGTGCCAGCAGTCAGGGATCCGGAGTGGAGCTGTTTTTT.